The entry that follows covers one TCR beta chain sequence. In the authors' workflow: Using reference gene primer amplification, nucleated cell counts were estimated. Generated by immunoSEQ multiplex PCR, the TCRdb table keeps only in-frame clones and is missing some. V and J calls and clone size are as listed in that table; D and trimming were resolved from the DNA. The repertoire holds 300,000 to 350,000 clones, with 88% as singletons. This record belongs to a study of blood T cell repertoires in COVID-19. This receptor was obtained from a woman aged 25 to 45 with COVID-19, enrolled during active disease. The material sequenced was peripheral blood.

In DNA, the CDR3 is TGTGCCAGTAGCTCCGGAGGTACAGGGGTCGGCTACACCTTC. Its protein is CASSSGGTGVGYTF. The V and J genes are TRBV19 and TRBJ1-2; the match to TRBD1 covers 7 bases. From germline, CDR1 is LNHDA and CDR2 SQIVND (reference sequence). J gave up 8 bases and V 6 bases, and 12 bases lay outside the gene matches. The CDR3 is 14 residues long.